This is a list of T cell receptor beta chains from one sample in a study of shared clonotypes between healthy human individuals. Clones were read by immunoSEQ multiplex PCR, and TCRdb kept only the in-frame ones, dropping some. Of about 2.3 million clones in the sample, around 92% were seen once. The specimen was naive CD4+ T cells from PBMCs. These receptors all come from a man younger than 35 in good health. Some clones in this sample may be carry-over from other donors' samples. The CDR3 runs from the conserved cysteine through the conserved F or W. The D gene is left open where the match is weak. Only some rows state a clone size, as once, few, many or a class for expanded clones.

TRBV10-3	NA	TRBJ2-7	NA	TGTGCCATCAGAATGGGGGAAGAGCAGTACTTC	CAIRMGEEQYF
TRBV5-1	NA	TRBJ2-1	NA	TGCGCCAGCAGCTTGGGATCCAGGGGGGCTGAGCAGTTCTTC	CASSLGSRGAEQFF
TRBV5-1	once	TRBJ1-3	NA	TGCGCCAGCAGCTTGGCGCCGAGCTCTGGAAACACCATATATTTT	CASSLAPSSGNTIYF
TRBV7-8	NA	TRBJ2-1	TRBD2	TGTGCCAGCAGCTTAAGTGCCCGGACTAGCGGGAGGGATGAGCAGTTCTTC	CASSLSARTSGRDEQFF
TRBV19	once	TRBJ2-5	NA	TGTGCCAGTAGCTCACTAGGATCGGAGACCCAGTACTTC	CASSSLGSETQYF
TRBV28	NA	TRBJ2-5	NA	TGTGCCAGCAGTTTGCCCCAGGGGCGGGAGACCCAGTACTTC	CASSLPQGRETQYF
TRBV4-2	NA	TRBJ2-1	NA	TGTGCCAGCAGCCATTCGGGGTGGGAGGATGAGCAGTTCTTC	CASSHSGWEDEQFF
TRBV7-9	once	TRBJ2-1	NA	TGTGCCAGCAGCCTAAACTCAGGGGGGCCCTACAATGAGCAGTTCTTC	CASSLNSGGPYNEQFF
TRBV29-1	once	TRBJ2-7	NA	TGCAGCGTTGCGTCGACAGTTTTTACACCCTCCTACGAGCAGTACTTC	CSVASTVFTPSYEQYF
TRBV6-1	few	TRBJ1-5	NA	TGTGCCAGCAGCGTACGGGGTTGGCCCCAGCATTTT	CASSVRGWPQHF
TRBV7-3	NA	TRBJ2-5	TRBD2	TGTGCCAGCAGCTTATCTGGGACTAGCGGACAAGAGACCCAGTACTTC	CASSLSGTSGQETQYF
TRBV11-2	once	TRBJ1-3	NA	TGTGCCAGCAGCGATTCCGGGACGGTTGGAAACACCATATATTTT	CASSDSGTVGNTIYF
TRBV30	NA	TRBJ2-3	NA	TGTGCCTGGAGTTCCACAGATACGCAGTATTTT	CAWSSTDTQYF
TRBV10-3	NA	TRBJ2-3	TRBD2	TGTGCCATCAGTGGGGGAGGGAAAGGCACAGATACGCAGTATTTT	CAISGGGKGTDTQYF
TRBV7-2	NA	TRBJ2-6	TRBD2	TGTGCCAGCAGCTTAAGCGGGACTAAGGGGAACGTCCTGACTTTC	CASSLSGTKGNVLTF
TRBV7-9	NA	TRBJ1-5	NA	TGTGCCAGCAGCTTAGCGGGGACCCCCCAGCCCCAGCATTTT	CASSLAGTPQPQHF
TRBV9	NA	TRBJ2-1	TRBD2	TGTGCCAGCAGCGCTGAACTAGCGGGAGTCCGGGAGCAGTTCTTC	CASSAELAGVREQFF
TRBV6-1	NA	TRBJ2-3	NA	TGTGCCAGCAGTGCCGCTAGCGCAGGAGATACGCAGTATTTT	CASSAASAGDTQYF
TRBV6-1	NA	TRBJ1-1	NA	TGTGCCAGCAGTGGACAGACTTACACTGAAGCTTTCTTT	CASSGQTYTEAFF
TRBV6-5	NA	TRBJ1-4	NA	TGTGCCACCGGGATGGGGGGGACTAATGAAAAACTGTTTTTT	CATGMGGTNEKLFF
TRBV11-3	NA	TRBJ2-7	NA	TGTGCCAGCAGCAGCCGTAACACCTACGAGCAGTACTTC	CASSSRNTYEQYF
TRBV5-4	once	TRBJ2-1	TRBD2	TGTGCCAGCAGCTTGGCCGGGGCGGGAGGCTACAATGAGCAGTTCTTC	CASSLAGAGGYNEQFF
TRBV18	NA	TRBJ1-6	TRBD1	TGTGCCAGCTCAAAGGGACAGGGGGCTCATTCACCCCTCCACTTT	CASSKGQGAHSPLHF
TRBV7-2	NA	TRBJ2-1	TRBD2	TGTGCCAGCAGCTTAGTGACTAGCGGCTACAATGAGCAGTTCTTC	CASSLVTSGYNEQFF
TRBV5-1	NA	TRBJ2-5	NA	TGCGCCAGCAGCTTGGGTGTGGTACAAGAGACCCAGTACTTC	CASSLGVVQETQYF
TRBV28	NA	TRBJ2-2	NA	TGTGCCAGCTTAGAGGGAGTCACGGACACCGGGGAGCTGTTTTTT	CASLEGVTDTGELFF
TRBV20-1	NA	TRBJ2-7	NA	TGCAGTGCCCTAGAGACCTACGAGCAGTACTTC	CSALETYEQYF
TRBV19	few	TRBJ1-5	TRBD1	TGTGCCAGTAGCTCGACAGGGAATAGCAATCAGCCCCAGCATTTT	CASSSTGNSNQPQHF
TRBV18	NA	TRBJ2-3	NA	TGTGCCAGCTCACCACCCCGTGGGGCAGGGGCGGCAGATACGCAGTATTTT	CASSPPRGAGAADTQYF
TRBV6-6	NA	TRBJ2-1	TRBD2	TGTGCCAGCAGTTACAGTCTAGCGGGAGAAGAGCAGTTCTTC	CASSYSLAGEEQFF
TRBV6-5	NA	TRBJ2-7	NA	TGTGCCACCAAACGCAGGGAGTCCTACGAGCAGTACTTC	CATKRRESYEQYF
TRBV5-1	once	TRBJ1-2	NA	TGCGCCAGCAGCCCTAGACCTGAATGGGTCTATGGCTACACCTTC	CASSPRPEWVYGYTF
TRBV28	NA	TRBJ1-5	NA	TGTGCCAGCAGTTCGCCACTTTTTGTCCAGGAACAGCCCCAGCATTTT	CASSSPLFVQEQPQHF
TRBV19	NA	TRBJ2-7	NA	TGTGCCAGTGCCTCTCGATACGAGCAGTACTTC	CASASRYEQYF
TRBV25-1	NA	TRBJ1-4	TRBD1	TGTGCCAGCATCTTAGACAGGGGCAATGAAAAACTGTTTTTT	CASILDRGNEKLFF
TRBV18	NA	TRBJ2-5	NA	TGTGCCAGCTCACTGAACGGTGGGGAGACCCAGTACTTC	CASSLNGGETQYF
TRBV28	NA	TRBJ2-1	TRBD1	TGTGCCAGCAGTTCACAGGGGGAGGCCTACAATGAGCAGTTCTTC	CASSSQGEAYNEQFF
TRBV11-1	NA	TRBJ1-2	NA	TGTGCCAGCAGCTTGGGAGGCTATGGCTACACCTTC	CASSLGGYGYTF
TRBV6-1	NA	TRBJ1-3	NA	TGTGCCAGCAGTGAAGTCGAGGTGGGGTTATATGGAAACACCATATATTTT	CASSEVEVGLYGNTIYF
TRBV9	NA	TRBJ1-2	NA	TGTGCCAGCAGCGTCCCGGGCTCGGACTATGGCTACACCTTC	CASSVPGSDYGYTF
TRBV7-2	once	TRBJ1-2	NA	TGTGCCAGCAGCTTTTCTCCCTCGGGCTATGGCTACACCTTC	CASSFSPSGYGYTF
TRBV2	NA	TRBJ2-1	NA	TGTGCCAGCAGTGCCGACAGCAGCTACAATGAGCAGTTCTTC	CASSADSSYNEQFF